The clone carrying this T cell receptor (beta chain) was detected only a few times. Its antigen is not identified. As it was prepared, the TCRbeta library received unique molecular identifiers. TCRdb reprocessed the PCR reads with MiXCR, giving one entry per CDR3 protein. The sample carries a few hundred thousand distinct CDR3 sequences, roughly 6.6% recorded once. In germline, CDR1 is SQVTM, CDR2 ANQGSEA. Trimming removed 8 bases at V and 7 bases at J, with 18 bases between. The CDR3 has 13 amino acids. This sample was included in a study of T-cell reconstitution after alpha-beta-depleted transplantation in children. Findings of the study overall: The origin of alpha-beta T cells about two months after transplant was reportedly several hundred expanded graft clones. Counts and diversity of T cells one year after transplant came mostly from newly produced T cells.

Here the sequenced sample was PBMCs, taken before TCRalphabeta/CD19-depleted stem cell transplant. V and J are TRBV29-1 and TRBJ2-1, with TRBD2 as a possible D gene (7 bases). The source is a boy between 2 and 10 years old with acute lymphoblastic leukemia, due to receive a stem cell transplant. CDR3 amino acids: CSPRGGSTNEQFF. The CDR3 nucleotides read TGCAGCCCGAGGGGGGGCTCGACTAATGAGCAGTTCTTC.